These T cell receptor beta chains were read from a single sample in a study of beta chain features in type 1 diabetes. Data came from immunoSEQ multiplex PCR; TCRdb stores just in-frame clones and leaves some out. The table lists around 250,000 clones, about a fifth of them singletons, with 0.028% in the top ten. Sequencing was done on a sample of naive CD4+ T cells from blood. The receptors derive from a woman aged 40 to 55 with type 1 diabetes. The CDR3 runs from the conserved cysteine through the conserved F or W. D genes are given only for firm matches. Size values are once, few and many counts, or a class for expanded clones, and some rows have none.

j_gene	d_gene	v_gene	abundance	CDR3nt	CDR3aa
TRBJ2-1	.	TRBV14	.	TGTGCCAGCAGCAGCTATACGAATGAGCAGTTCTTC	CASSSYTNEQFF
TRBJ2-5	TRBD2	TRBV29-1	few	TGCAGCGTTGGAGGCGGGGGGGGAGAGACCCAGTACTTC	CSVGGGGGETQYF
TRBJ1-1	.	TRBV6-6	few	TGTGCCAGCAGTTCCCGGACAGACTCGGATGAAGCTTTCTTT	CASSSRTDSDEAFF
TRBJ1-2	.	TRBV9	.	TGTGCCAGCAGCGTAGGACAGCCCTATAACTATGGCTACACCTTC	CASSVGQPYNYGYTF
TRBJ1-2	.	TRBV5-1	.	TGCGCCAGCAGCTTCGGGCAGGGGTTAGGCTACACCTTC	CASSFGQGLGYTF
TRBJ2-6	.	TRBV28	.	TGTGCCAGCAGTCCGCCGGGTGGGGCAAACGTCCTGACTTTC	CASSPPGGANVLTF
TRBJ2-1	TRBD1	TRBV7-2	few	TGTGCCAGCAGCCCCGGACAGGGGGGGTACGGTGAGCAGTTCTTC	CASSPGQGGYGEQFF
TRBJ1-5	.	TRBV7-9	.	TGTGCCAGCAGCTTAAAAGGGGAGGGACAGCCCCAGCATTTT	CASSLKGEGQPQHF
TRBJ1-1	.	TRBV7-9	.	TGTGCCAGCAGCTTAGCGGGGGGGGTTACTGAAGCTTTCTTT	CASSLAGGVTEAFF
TRBJ2-7	TRBD2	TRBV5-1	.	TGCGCCAGCAGCTTGGAGCGGGGGAGCTCCTACGAGCAGTACTTC	CASSLERGSSYEQYF
TRBJ2-2	.	TRBV4-1	few	TGCGCCAGCAGCCAAGCCTTTCTCCCGAACACCGGGGAGCTGTTTTTT	CASSQAFLPNTGELFF
TRBJ1-5	TRBD1	TRBV15	.	TGTGCCACCAGCGGGCAACAGGGGGTGGGGGATCAGCCCCAGCATTTT	CATSGQQGVGDQPQHF
TRBJ2-3	TRBD1	TRBV7-9	.	TGTGCCAGCAGCTTAGGACAGGGGATTAGCACAGATACGCAGTATTTT	CASSLGQGISTDTQYF
TRBJ1-6	TRBD1	TRBV4-1	.	TGCGCCAGCAGCCAAGTCGAAGGACAGGGAAGGACCTATAATTCACCCCTCCACTTT	CASSQVEGQGRTYNSPLHF
TRBJ2-3	.	TRBV5-1	.	TGCGCCAGCAGCACTTGGGAGTCCACAGATACGCAGTATTTT	CASSTWESTDTQYF
TRBJ1-1	.	TRBV29-1	few	TGCAGCGTTGAGACGTATCAGGGAGGTACTGAAGCTTTCTTT	CSVETYQGGTEAFF
TRBJ2-1	.	TRBV20-1	few	TGCAGTGCTACCTCGGCGGGGGAGCAGTTCTTC	CSATSAGEQFF
TRBJ2-1	.	TRBV5-4	few	TGTGCCGCTACGTCCTACAATGAGCAGTTCTTC	CAATSYNEQFF
TRBJ2-3	.	TRBV5-6	.	TGTGCCAGCAGCTTGGGGGCCACAGATACGCAGTATTTT	CASSLGATDTQYF
TRBJ1-1	.	TRBV29-1	few	TGCAGCGTTGAAGAGCAGGAGGACTTCGTTGAAGCTTTCTTT	CSVEEQEDFVEAFF
TRBJ2-7	.	TRBV29-1	few	TGCAGCGTTGTCCCGGGACTGAACTCCTACGAGCAGTACTTC	CSVVPGLNSYEQYF
TRBJ2-1	TRBD2	TRBV27	few	TGTGCCACCAAACGGGGGGGTACGTACAATGAGCAGTTCTTC	CATKRGGTYNEQFF